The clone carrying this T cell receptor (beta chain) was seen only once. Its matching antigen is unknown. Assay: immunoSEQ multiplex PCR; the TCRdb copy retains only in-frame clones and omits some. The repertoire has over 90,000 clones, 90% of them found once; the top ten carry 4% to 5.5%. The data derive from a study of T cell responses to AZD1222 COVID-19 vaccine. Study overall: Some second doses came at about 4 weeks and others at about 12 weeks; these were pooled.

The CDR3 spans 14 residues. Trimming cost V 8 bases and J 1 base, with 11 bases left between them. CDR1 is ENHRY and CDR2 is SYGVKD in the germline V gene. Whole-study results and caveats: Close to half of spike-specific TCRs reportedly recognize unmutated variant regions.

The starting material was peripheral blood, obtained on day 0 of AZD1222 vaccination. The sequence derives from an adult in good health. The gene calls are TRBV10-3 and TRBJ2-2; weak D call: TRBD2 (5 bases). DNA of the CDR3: TGTGCCATCGGGGTAGGAGGGAACACCGGGGAGCTGTTTTTT. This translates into CAIGVGGNTGELFF.